Included here is one T cell receptor beta chain sequence, with context. Its cognate antigen is unknown. The record originates from a study of cytomegalovirus exposure and HLA in healthy donors. The study, taken as a whole, reports: Later on, an analysis found that several of the most significant clusters appeared to be linked to common viral pathogens, which included parvovirus B19. In most subjects, TCR beta sequences reportedly gave accurate predictions of HLA-A and HLA-B alleles. Roughly uniform depth of sequencing across donors was assumed in presence/absence analyses.

Germline V CDR1 and CDR2: GTSNPN, SVGIG (reference sequence). The CDR3 loop spans 13 amino acids. V was pared by 4 bases and J by 1 base, with 11 bases between. Use of 60 Vbeta and 13 Jbeta primers characterized the PCR. Measured with immunoSEQ multiplex PCR; TCRdb has only the in-frame clones, and not every one. The sample carries hundreds of thousands of clones, 70% to 85% recorded once. The chain carries TRBV30 and TRBJ2-7; no firm D call. The sequenced sample consisted of PBMCs. The clonotype comes from a woman aged 40 to 50 in good health and CMV-seronegative. The CDR3 protein is CAWTLSTSYEQYF. The CDR3 DNA follows: TGTGCCTGGACGCTCTCCACTTCCTACGAGCAGTACTTC.